The 15 T cell receptor beta chains presented below share a single source sample, sequenced in a study of identical twins. TCRdb re-called the 5' RACE reads with MiXCR, one entry per CDR3 protein. The sample contains 510,000 or so distinct CDR3 sequences, roughly 15% of which appear only once. The data also belong to a second study, concerning yellow fever vaccine responses in identical twins.

Sequencing input: CD4+ T cells sorted from blood. Receptors originate from a woman between 18 and 30 years old in good health.

V is TRBV2 and J is TRBJ2-7, with a weak D call TRBD2 (6 bases). V was shortened by 5 bases and J by 3 bases, with 11 bases between the two germline ends. This CDR3 is 13 amino acids long. Germline V lookup: CDR1 SNHLY, CDR2 FYNNEI. CDR3 bases: TGTGCCAGCAGTACGGGACTGCACTACGAGCAGTACGTC. Protein: CASSTGLHYEQYV.

The CDR3 region has the DNA TGCGCCAGCAGCTTGGGAGCGGGAGTCGACACAGATACGCAGTATTTT. It is translated as CASSLGAGVDTDTQYF. The chain carries TRBV5-1 and TRBJ2-3, with 8 bases matching TRBD2. The CDR3 has 16 residues. The germline CDR1 and CDR2 sequences are SGHRS and YFSETQ. With 0 bases clipped from V and 2 bases from J, the junction kept 5 bases outside the gene matches.

This clonotype has just a few counts. The chain links TRBV18 to TRBJ1-5, with D perhaps matching TRBD1 (5 bases). The CDR3 spans 14 residues. The V end was cut by 3 bases, the J end by 1 base, with 7 bases between. Germline CDR1 KGHSH, CDR2 LQKENI. The CDR3 region has the DNA TGTGCCAGCTCACCCTGGGACAGCAATCAGCCCCAGCATTTT. Protein: CASSPWDSNQPQHF.

This clonotype was found many times. CDR3 in amino acids: CASSVVPMGTSKFF. The CDR3 region has the DNA TGTGCCAGCAGCGTAGTCCCGATGGGTACCTCGAAGTTCTTC. This sequence joins TRBV9 and TRBJ2-1; D is undetermined. Trimming removed 0 bases from V and 14 bases from J, with 18 bases in between. The CDR3 extends over 14 amino acids. CDR1 SGDLS and CDR2 YYNGEE come from the germline V gene.

J is TRBJ2-6 and V is TRBV4-2, with 8 bases matching TRBD1. Trimming took 0 bases from V and 1 from J; bases not matched to a gene: 5. The CDR3 is 18 residues long. The V gene's germline CDR1 is LGHNA and CDR2 YNFKEQ. This chain's CDR3 is CASSQERTGPSGANVLTF. The CDR3 bases are TGTGCCAGCAGCCAAGAGAGGACAGGGCCATCTGGGGCCAACGTCCTGACTTTC.

This clonotype was seen many times. The genes are TRBV5-1 and TRBJ2-3; unclear D gene. Germline V gene lookup returns CDR1 SGHRS and CDR2 YFSETQ. The V end lost 3 bases, the J end lost 6 bases, and 14 bases lay between the germline ends. The CDR3 loop spans 14 amino acids. The CDR3 nucleotides are TGCGCCAGCAGCTATGCCGGTGGGCCGGATACGCAGTATTTT. This sequence encodes CASSYAGGPDTQYF.

This clonotype came up a few times. This chain connects TRBV12-3 or TRBV12-4 to TRBJ1-5; 7 bases agree with TRBD1. Unmatched junction bases numbered 8, after V lost 2 bases and J lost 4 bases. This CDR3 contains 16 residues. The CDR3 is CASSLKTGPVNQPQHF. The CDR3 bases are TGTGCCAGCAGTTTAAAGACAGGGCCCGTGAATCAGCCCCAGCATTTT.

The chain links TRBV20-1 to TRBJ2-1, with D hard to call. This CDR3 is 14 amino acids long. Germline values: CDR1 DFQATT, CDR2 SNEGSKA (reference sequence). The V gene lost 2 bases and the J gene lost 0 bases, with 8 bases spanning the gap. In nucleotides, the CDR3 is TGCAGTGCTAGAAACAGAAACTCCTACAATGAGCAGTTCTTC. Translating gives CSARNRNSYNEQFF.

The J gene is TRBJ1-6, the V gene TRBV10-1, with D uncertain. Deletions cut 1 base from V and 3 bases from J, with 7 bases between. The germline gives CDR1 WNHNN, CDR2 SYGVQD (reference sequence). The CDR3 covers 15 residues. This CDR3 is CASSEFDGYNSPLHF. The CDR3 coding sequence is TGCGCCAGCAGTGAGTTCGACGGCTATAATTCACCCCTCCACTTT.

This clonotype has just a few counts. This rearrangement joins TRBV28 to TRBJ2-1; 13 bases match TRBD2. The germline gives CDR1 MDHEN, CDR2 SYDVKM. The CDR3 has 15 amino acids. Germline trimming cut 6 bases from V and 7 bases from J; bases unmatched to any gene: 6. The CDR3 region has the DNA TGTGCCAGCAGGACCGGGACTAGCGGGAATAATGAGCAGTTCTTC. Protein product: CASRTGTSGNNEQFF.

This clonotype came up a few times. The chain recombines TRBV6-2 or TRBV6-3 with TRBJ2-1; the match to TRBD2 covers 7 bases. V shed 2 bases and J 3 bases; nucleotides not matched to a gene: 7. Germline V gene lookup returns CDR1 MNHEY and CDR2 SVGEGT. The length of the CDR3 is 16 residues. As DNA, the CDR3 is TGTGCCAGCAGTTACCGCGGGAGTCAACTCTACAATGAGCAGTTCTTC. Protein product: CASSYRGSQLYNEQFF.

This clonotype was seen a few times. The chain joins TRBV6-4 to TRBJ2-2, with D unclear. Per the germline V gene, CDR1 is MRHNA and CDR2 is SNTAGT. The CDR3 runs 14 residues. With 5 bases removed from V and 5 bases from J, the gap between germline ends came to 12 bases. The CDR3 region has the DNA TGTGCCAGCAGTCTCGGTAGTCCTACCGGGGAGCTGTTTTTT. Residues: CASSLGSPTGELFF.

This sequence joins TRBV10-2 and TRBJ2-7; TRBD2 matches 9 bases. Per the germline V gene, CDR1 is WSHSY and CDR2 is SAAADI. The CDR3 runs 16 residues. V shed 4 bases, J shed 1 base, and the junction held 8 bases outside the gene matches. The CDR3 sequence: CASSGTWTSVSYEQYF. The CDR3 DNA reads TGCGCCAGCAGTGGAACCTGGACTAGCGTATCCTACGAGCAGTACTTC.

A few counts support this clonotype. V usage is TRBV5-5 and J usage is TRBJ2-4; possibly TRBD1 for D (6 bases). The CDR3 totals 15 residues. The ends were cut back, 3 bases at V and 4 bases at J, with 14 bases in the middle. The germline gives CDR1 SGHKS, CDR2 YYEKEE (reference sequence). The CDR3 reads CASSSLRDTKNIQYF. Written as DNA, the CDR3 is TGTGCCAGCAGCTCACTCCGGGACACTAAAAACATTCAGTACTTC.

This clonotype was observed a handful of times. The chain employs TRBV2 and TRBJ2-5; D unresolved. This CDR3 is built from 13 residues. Trimming shortened V by 8 bases and J by 5 bases, and 15 bases separated the two germline ends. The germline CDR1 and CDR2 sequences are SNHLY and FYNNEI. The DNA of the CDR3 is TGTGCCAGCCCAAGACTGGCTGGGGAGACCCAGTACTTC. It encodes CASPRLAGETQYF.